The next 16 T cell receptor beta chains were all read from a single sample in a study of long-term antiretroviral therapy in people with HIV. An immunoSEQ assay, version v3.0, was performed at survey level. Sequencing was performed with immunoSEQ multiplex PCR; in TCRdb, only in-frame clones are kept and a portion is missing. The repertoire holds around 30,000 clones, with approximately 96% as singletons. This sample comprised unsorted PBMCs, obtained approximately 6.6 years after starting antiretroviral therapy. The receptors here all came from a man younger than 45 with HIV.

V usage is TRBV27 and J usage is TRBJ2-3, with unresolved D. This CDR3 is 15 amino acids long. The germline V gene has CDR1 MNHEY and CDR2 SMNVEV (reference sequence). The V and J ends lost 0 bases and 2 bases respectively, with 9 bases between them. The CDR3 here is CASSLSDGNTDTQYF. The CDR3, as DNA: TGTGCCAGCAGTTTATCTGACGGAAACACAGATACGCAGTATTTT.

The chain joins TRBV7-9 to TRBJ1-2, with unresolved D. This CDR3 comprises 13 residues. V lost 2 bases and J 8 bases, leaving 12 bases between the germline ends. The V gene's germline CDR1 is SEHNR and CDR2 FQNEAQ (reference sequence). CDR3 coding DNA: TGTGCCAGCAGCTTAAACTCCCGTGAGGGCTACACCTTC. Its translation is CASSLNSREGYTF.

The rearrangement joins TRBV7-8 to TRBJ1-6; 10 bases align to TRBD1. The V segment lost 4 bases and the J segment 9 bases; nucleotides outside the gene matches: 9. This CDR3 region has 16 residues. The germline CDR1 and CDR2 sequences are SGHVS and FQNEAQ. CDR3 region: CASSSDRGPGFSPLHF. CDR3 DNA: TGTGCCAGCAGCTCAGACAGGGGGCCTGGATTTTCACCCCTCCACTTT.

The DNA for the CDR3 is TGTGCCACCAGCGCAGGAGTGGCAGCCACCGGGGAGCTGTTTTTT. Translation gives CATSAGVAATGELFF. V and J are TRBV15 and TRBJ2-2; D remains ambiguous. The germline V and J ends were trimmed by 5 bases and 4 bases, with 14 bases remaining between them. The germline CDR1 and CDR2 sequences are LNHNV and YYDKDF (reference sequence). The CDR3 extends over 15 amino acids. The whole variable domain, filled in from reference TRBV15 and TRBJ2-2, reads DAMVIQNPRYQVTQFGKPVTLSCSQTLNHNVMYWYQQKSSQAPKLLFHYYDKDFNNEADTPDNFQSRRPNTSFCFLDIRSPGLGDTAMYLCATSAGVAATGELFFGEGSRLTVL.

This clone was recorded once. CDR3 protein: CASSFRDRAGYTF. The CDR3 DNA reads TGTGCCAGCAGTTTCCGGGACAGGGCAGGCTACACCTTC. The chain couples TRBV7-2 to TRBJ1-2; 9 bases match TRBD1. The junction had 7 bases not matched to a gene; V was cut back by 6 bases and J by 8 bases. Per the germline V gene, CDR1 is SGHTA and CDR2 is FQGNSA. The CDR3 sequence is 13 residues long.

The rearrangement links TRBV6-6 to TRBJ1-1; no clear D. The V and J ends lost 8 bases and 0 bases respectively, with 10 bases between them. Germline-derived CDR1 and CDR2 are MNHNY and SVGAGI (reference sequence). The CDR3 has 13 amino acids. The CDR3 DNA sequence: TGTGCCAGCGTTTCACGGATGAACACTGAAGCTTTCTTT. Translation: CASVSRMNTEAFF.

The genes are TRBV4-1 and TRBJ1-1; D unclear. The ends were cut back, 1 base at V and 7 bases at J, with 4 bases in the middle. This CDR3 region has 11 residues. CDR1 and CDR2 from the germline V gene are MGHRA and YSYEKL. The CDR3 sequence is CASSQGYEAFF. Here the CDR3 DNA reads TGCGCCAGCAGCCAAGGTTATGAAGCTTTCTTT.

The rearrangement links TRBV5-1 to TRBJ1-4; unclear D gene. Germline assignment: CDR1 SGHRS and CDR2 YFSETQ. The CDR3 extends over 16 amino acids. V was trimmed by 4 bases and J by 2 bases, leaving 15 bases between them. The CDR3 DNA is TGCGCCAGCAGCCAGGCCCGGTTGGGCACTAATGAAAAACTGTTTTTT. This gives the protein CASSQARLGTNEKLFF.

J is TRBJ1-5 and V is TRBV4-2, with a weak D call TRBD1 (5 bases). The CDR3 is 14 amino acids. Germline V lookup: CDR1 LGHNA, CDR2 YNFKEQ. The ends were cut back, 2 bases at V and 1 base at J, with 6 bases in the middle. The CDR3 nucleotides read TGTGCCAGCAGCCAACGGGGCAGCAATCAGCCCCAGCATTTT. This encodes CASSQRGSNQPQHF.

This chain connects TRBV7-2 to TRBJ1-1; unclear D gene. Germline loops: CDR1 SGHTA, CDR2 FQGNSA. Trimming removed 3 bases at V and 3 bases at J, with 8 bases between. The CDR3 is made up of 13 amino acids. CDR3 amino acids: CASSFYGDTEAFF. The CDR3 nucleotides are TGTGCCAGCAGCTTTTATGGGGACACTGAAGCTTTCTTT.

This clone was observed a single time. The CDR3 loop is CASSQLKGGEKLFF. CDR3 nucleotides: TGCGCCAGCAGCCAACTAAAGGGCGGGGAAAAACTGTTTTTT. The chain couples TRBV4-1 to TRBJ1-4; no clear D gene. Germline V gene lookup returns CDR1 MGHRA and CDR2 YSYEKL. The CDR3 runs 14 residues. Deletions cut 2 bases from V and 8 bases from J, with 12 bases between.

This clone was observed a single time. The chain couples TRBV9 to TRBJ2-3, with D possibly TRBD2 on 6 matching bases. Trimming removed 4 bases from V and 2 bases from J, with 23 bases in between. Germline-derived CDR1 and CDR2 are SGDLS and YYNGEE. The CDR3 length is 18 residues. CDR3 sequence: CASSPARGISFHTDTQYF. The CDR3 DNA reads TGTGCCAGCAGCCCGGCTCGGGGGATCTCCTTCCACACAGATACGCAGTATTTT.

The CDR3 reads CAWSALQRNTEAFF. Here the CDR3 DNA reads TGTGCCTGGAGTGCTCTACAGAGGAACACTGAAGCTTTCTTT. The gene calls are TRBV30 and TRBJ1-1; no clear D. The CDR3 length is 14 residues. Germline V CDR1 and CDR2: GTSNPN, SVGIG (reference sequence). V was trimmed by 1 base and J by 1 base, leaving 10 bases between them.

V usage is TRBV4-2 and J usage is TRBJ2-2; TRBD2 matches at 7 bases. CDR1 and CDR2 (germline): LGHNA, YNFKEQ. CDR3 length: 16 amino acids. With V trimmed by 1 base and J by 5 bases, 7 bases remained unmatched. For the CDR3, the DNA is TGTGCCAGCAGCCAAGCCGGCGGGAGTGTAACCGGGGAGCTGTTTTTT. Amino acids: CASSQAGGSVTGELFF.

The gene calls are TRBV7-2 and TRBJ2-3, with D maybe TRBD2 (5 bases). Germline assignment: CDR1 SGHTA and CDR2 FQGNSA. The ends were cut back, 2 bases at V and 8 bases at J, with 11 bases in the middle. CDR3 length: 13 amino acids. The CDR3 protein is CASSLYLARTQYF. The CDR3 nucleotides are TGTGCCAGCAGCTTATATCTAGCTCGTACGCAGTATTTT.

V and J are TRBV5-6 and TRBJ2-3; perhaps TRBD1 as D (6 bases). Trimming cost V 0 bases and J 2 bases, with 13 bases left between them. In germline, CDR1 is SGHDT, CDR2 YYEEEE. The CDR3 has 16 amino acids. The CDR3 is CASSLAYRVNTDTQYF. The CDR3 DNA reads as TGTGCCAGCAGCTTGGCCTACAGGGTGAACACAGATACGCAGTATTTT.